This TCR beta chain was profiled in a study of CD8+ T cells in alopecia areata. Study outcomes and limitations: Expanded CD8+ clones among the top 100, as well as scalp clonality, were significantly decreased by tofacitinib. The study found TCR sharing across patients less clear than in mice, possibly for HLA reasons.

Germline-derived CDR1 and CDR2 are GTSNPN and SVGIG (reference sequence). The CDR3 covers 12 residues. V lost 3 bases to trimming and J lost 1 base, with 7 bases between them. Sequencing relied on a cDNA template that was reverse transcribed from extracted RNA. TCRdb keeps only in-frame clones here, not all; method: immunoSEQ multiplex PCR. The table includes 200,000 or so clones, 35% to 40% detected once. Treatment given: oral pan-JAK inhibitor, 5-10 mg twice daily. Note on this clone: The antigen remains unidentified.

This specimen consisted of CD4+ T cells sorted from blood, obtained at approximately week 31, from a patient treated with tofacitinib. The source of this sequence is a human donor with alopecia areata. The chain combines TRBV30 with TRBJ2-7; D not certain. The CDR3 nucleotides read TGTGCCTGGAGGTGGGCTTCCTACGAGCAGTACTTC. As protein: CAWRWASYEQYF.